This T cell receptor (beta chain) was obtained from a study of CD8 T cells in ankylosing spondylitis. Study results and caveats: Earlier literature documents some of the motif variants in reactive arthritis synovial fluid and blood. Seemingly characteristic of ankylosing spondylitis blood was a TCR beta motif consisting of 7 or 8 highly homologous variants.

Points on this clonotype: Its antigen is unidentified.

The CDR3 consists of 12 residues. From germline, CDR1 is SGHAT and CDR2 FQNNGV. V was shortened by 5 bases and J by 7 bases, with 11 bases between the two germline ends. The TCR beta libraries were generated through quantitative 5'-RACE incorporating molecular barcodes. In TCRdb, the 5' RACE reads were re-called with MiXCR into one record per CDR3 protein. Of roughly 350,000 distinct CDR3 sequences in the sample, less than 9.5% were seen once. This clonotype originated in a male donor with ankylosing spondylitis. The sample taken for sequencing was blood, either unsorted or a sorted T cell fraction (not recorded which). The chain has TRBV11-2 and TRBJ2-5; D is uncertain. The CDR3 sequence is CASSPAPSTQYF. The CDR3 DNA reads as TGTGCCAGCAGCCCGGCACCCTCGACCCAGTACTTC. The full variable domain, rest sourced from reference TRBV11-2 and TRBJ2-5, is EAGVAQSPRYKIIEKRQSVAFWCNPISGHATLYWYQQILGQGPKLLIQFQNNGVVDDSQLPKDRFSAERLKGVDSTLKIQPAKLEDSAVYLCASSPAPSTQYFGPGTRLLVL.